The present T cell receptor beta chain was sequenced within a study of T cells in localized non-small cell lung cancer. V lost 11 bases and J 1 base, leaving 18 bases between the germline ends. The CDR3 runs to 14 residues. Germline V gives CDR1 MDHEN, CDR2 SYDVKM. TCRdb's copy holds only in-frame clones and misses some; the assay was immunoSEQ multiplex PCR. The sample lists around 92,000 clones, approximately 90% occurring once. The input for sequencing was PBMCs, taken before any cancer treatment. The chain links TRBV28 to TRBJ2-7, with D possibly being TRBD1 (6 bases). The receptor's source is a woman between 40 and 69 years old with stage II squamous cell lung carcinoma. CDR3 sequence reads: CAASAGQPSYEQYF. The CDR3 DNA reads TGTGCCGCGAGCGCCGGACAGCCGTCCTACGAGCAGTACTTC.